This is a list of T cell receptor beta chains from one sample in a study of cytomegalovirus exposure and HLA in healthy donors. TCRdb keeps only in-frame clones here, not all; method: immunoSEQ multiplex PCR. The sample has around 190,000 clones, 81% seen once. The sample taken for sequencing was PBMCs. These receptors originate from a man in his forties in good health and CMV-seropositive. The CDR3 runs from the conserved cysteine through the conserved F or W. Fields, in order: clone size, V gene, D gene, J gene, CDR3 length, CDR3 DNA, CDR3 protein. The D gene is left open where the match is weak. Size tells how often a clone was seen (once, few, many) or the class of an expanded clone, and some rows leave it out.

size: NA
V: TRBV27
D: NA
J: TRBJ1-5
length: 15
DNA: TGTGCCAGCAGTTTATCACAGTATAGCAATCAGCCCCAGCATTTT
CDR3: CASSLSQYSNQPQHF

size: NA
V: TRBV11-2
D: NA
J: TRBJ2-7
length: 14
DNA: TGTGCCAGCAGCTTAGTCGGGGAGTCCTACGAGCAGTACTTC
CDR3: CASSLVGESYEQYF

size: few
V: TRBV2
D: NA
J: TRBJ1-2
length: 13
DNA: TGTGCCAGCAGTTCAGGTCCAAACTATGGCTACACCTTC
CDR3: CASSSGPNYGYTF

size: NA
V: TRBV7-8
D: TRBD2
J: TRBJ2-5
length: 17
DNA: TGTGCCAGCAGGTCCCCACTAGGCAGCGGGGCCGGAGAGACCCAGTACTTC
CDR3: CASRSPLGSGAGETQYF

size: few
V: TRBV4-2
D: TRBD2
J: TRBJ2-1
length: 16
DNA: TGTGCCAGCAGCCCCTCGCGGGGGGGGCCGTACAATGAGCAGTTCTTC
CDR3: CASSPSRGGPYNEQFF

size: few
V: TRBV7-8
D: NA
J: TRBJ1-4
length: 14
DNA: TGTGCCAGCAGCGGCCTACGCGGGGGTGAAAAACTGTTTTTT
CDR3: CASSGLRGGEKLFF

size: NA
V: TRBV5-8
D: NA
J: TRBJ1-5
length: 13
DNA: TGTGCCAGCAGCTCTCAGGGGCCCCTGCCCCAGCATTTT
CDR3: CASSSQGPLPQHF

size: few
V: TRBV7-9
D: NA
J: TRBJ2-2
length: 18
DNA: TGTGCCAGCAGCTTAGGGGGCGGCGGGGCCTTAAACACCGGGGAGCTGTTTTTT
CDR3: CASSLGGGGALNTGELFF

size: NA
V: TRBV5-1
D: NA
J: TRBJ1-6
length: 14
DNA: TGCGCCAGCACTTTCGAAGGGGCTAATTCACCCCTCCACTTT
CDR3: CASTFEGANSPLHF

size: NA
V: TRBV2
D: NA
J: TRBJ2-7
length: 16
DNA: TGTGCCAGCAGTTCCCCCCTTCCCCGAGGTGGCTACGAGCAGTACTTC
CDR3: CASSSPLPRGGYEQYF

size: NA
V: TRBV6-5
D: NA
J: TRBJ1-2
length: 13
DNA: TGTGCCAGCAGTGAAGGGCAGGGAGGTGGCTACACCTTC
CDR3: CASSEGQGGGYTF

size: NA
V: TRBV6-9
D: TRBD1
J: TRBJ1-5
length: 17
DNA: TGTGCCAGCAGTTTCGGGCACAGGGGGAGTTGGAATCAGCCCCAGCATTTT
CDR3: CASSFGHRGSWNQPQHF

size: NA
V: TRBV27
D: TRBD1
J: TRBJ2-3
length: 16
DNA: TGTGCCAGCACCTCTCCCCTAAGACAGGGGAGGAATACGCAGTATTTT
CDR3: CASTSPLRQGRNTQYF

size: NA
V: TRBV18
D: TRBD1
J: TRBJ2-1
length: 15
DNA: TGTGCCAGCTCACCACCGGAGACAGGGGGCAATGAGCAGTTCTTC
CDR3: CASSPPETGGNEQFF

size: NA
V: TRBV30
D: TRBD1
J: TRBJ1-2
length: 15
DNA: TGTGCCTGGAGTGCCGGGGACAGGGAGGGAGACGGCTACACCTTC
CDR3: CAWSAGDREGDGYTF

size: few
V: TRBV2
D: NA
J: TRBJ2-4
length: 12
DNA: TGTGCCAGCACTTTAGCCAAAAACATTCAGTACTTC
CDR3: CASTLAKNIQYF

size: NA
V: TRBV6-6
D: NA
J: TRBJ2-4
length: 12
DNA: TGTGCCACCTCTAAGGAGGGGAACATTCAGTACTTC
CDR3: CATSKEGNIQYF

size: NA
V: TRBV28
D: NA
J: TRBJ2-7
length: 13
DNA: TGTGCCAGCAGTCGAGGACAGAGATACGAGCAGTACTTC
CDR3: CASSRGQRYEQYF

size: NA
V: TRBV27
D: TRBD2
J: TRBJ2-3
length: 18
DNA: TGTGCCAGCAGTTTATTCGATAGCGGGAGATATATGGCAGATACGCAGTATTTT
CDR3: CASSLFDSGRYMADTQYF

size: NA
V: TRBV5-1
D: NA
J: TRBJ2-7
length: 16
DNA: TGCGCCAGCAGCTTGTCCGGGCCGGGATTCTCCTACGAGCAGTACTTC
CDR3: CASSLSGPGFSYEQYF

size: NA
V: TRBV5-8
D: NA
J: TRBJ1-5
length: 11
DNA: TGTGCCAGCAGCTTCGATCAGCCCCAGCATTTT
CDR3: CASSFDQPQHF

size: NA
V: TRBV6-6
D: TRBD1
J: TRBJ1-4
length: 15
DNA: TGTGCCAGCAGACCAGGGGGTATGGCTAATGAAAAACTGTTTTTT
CDR3: CASRPGGMANEKLFF

size: few
V: TRBV6-5
D: TRBD1
J: TRBJ2-7
length: 13
DNA: TGTGCCAGCAGTTCAGGGGGCCCCTACGAGCAGTACTTC
CDR3: CASSSGGPYEQYF

size: NA
V: TRBV14
D: NA
J: TRBJ2-3
length: 15
DNA: TGTGCCAGCAGCCAGAACTACCCTAGCACAGATACGCAGTATTTT
CDR3: CASSQNYPSTDTQYF

size: NA
V: TRBV2
D: NA
J: TRBJ1-2
length: 14
DNA: TGTGCCAGCAGCGTCTATACCGCTGGCTATGGCTACACCTTC
CDR3: CASSVYTAGYGYTF

size: once
V: TRBV4-1
D: NA
J: TRBJ1-1
length: 13
DNA: TGCGCCAGCAGCCAAGTGGAGTTGCATGAAGCTTTCTTT
CDR3: CASSQVELHEAFF

size: NA
V: TRBV6-1
D: TRBD2
J: TRBJ2-5
length: 15
DNA: TGTGCCAGCAGTACGGGACTAGCGGGAGGAGAGACCCAGTACTTC
CDR3: CASSTGLAGGETQYF

size: NA
V: TRBV28
D: NA
J: TRBJ2-4
length: 18
DNA: TGTGCCAGCAGTTTAATCCCACTCCGGGATATAGCCAAAAACATTCAGTACTTC
CDR3: CASSLIPLRDIAKNIQYF

size: NA
V: TRBV4-3
D: NA
J: TRBJ1-2
length: 15
DNA: TGCGCCAGCAGCCAAGGGGCTCTGAAGAGCTATGGCTACACCTTC
CDR3: CASSQGALKSYGYTF

size: NA
V: TRBV6-1
D: NA
J: TRBJ2-1
length: 15
DNA: TGTGCCAGCAGTGAACACAGAAGCTCCTACAATGAGCAGTTCTTC
CDR3: CASSEHRSSYNEQFF

size: few
V: TRBV7-9
D: TRBD1
J: TRBJ1-1
length: 13
DNA: TGTGCCAGCAGCTTAGTAGGGGGCCGTAAAGCTTTCTTT
CDR3: CASSLVGGRKAFF

size: NA
V: TRBV6-1
D: NA
J: TRBJ2-3
length: 15
DNA: TGTGCCAGCCAAATTTGGGATAGCGTCACAGATACGCAGTATTTT
CDR3: CASQIWDSVTDTQYF

size: few
V: TRBV5-6
D: TRBD2
J: TRBJ2-7
length: 13
DNA: TGTGCCAGCAGCCCCAGGGAGGGGCTAGGGCAGTACTTC
CDR3: CASSPREGLGQYF

size: NA
V: TRBV15
D: TRBD2
J: TRBJ2-5
length: 15
DNA: TGTGCCACCAGGCGAAGCGGGAGTTCGGAGGAGACCCAGTACTTC
CDR3: CATRRSGSSEETQYF

size: NA
V: TRBV6-1
D: NA
J: TRBJ1-2
length: 14
DNA: TGTGCCAGCAGCACCGACAGCGCCAACTATGGCTACACCTTC
CDR3: CASSTDSANYGYTF

size: NA
V: TRBV4-2
D: NA
J: TRBJ1-4
length: 15
DNA: TGTGCCAGCAGCCAAGACCAACAGGGTGGCGAAAAACTGTTTTTT
CDR3: CASSQDQQGGEKLFF

size: NA
V: TRBV5-1
D: NA
J: TRBJ2-1
length: 15
DNA: TGCGCCAGCAGCTTGATTAGCGGCTCCTACAATGAGCAGTTCTTC
CDR3: CASSLISGSYNEQFF

size: NA
V: TRBV29-1
D: NA
J: TRBJ2-7
length: 13
DNA: TGCAGCATTCAGGGTGGGCCATCCTACGAGCAGTACTTC
CDR3: CSIQGGPSYEQYF

size: NA
V: TRBV29-1
D: TRBD2
J: TRBJ2-3
length: 16
DNA: TGCAGCGTTGATAAGACTAGCGGGAGGGGAGGAGATACGCAGTATTTT
CDR3: CSVDKTSGRGGDTQYF

size: NA
V: TRBV9
D: NA
J: TRBJ2-1
length: 14
DNA: TGTGCCAGCAGCGGAGAGAGCTCCTACAATGAGCAGTTCTTC
CDR3: CASSGESSYNEQFF

size: NA
V: TRBV5-1
D: TRBD1
J: TRBJ2-2
length: 18
DNA: TGCGCCAGCAGCTTGGCCGGGGCAGGGGGCTCGAACACCGGGGAGCTGTTTTTT
CDR3: CASSLAGAGGSNTGELFF

size: NA
V: TRBV9
D: TRBD1
J: TRBJ2-5
length: 13
DNA: TGTGCCAGCAGCGTGGGACAGGAAGAGACCCAGTACTTC
CDR3: CASSVGQEETQYF

size: few
V: TRBV12-5
D: TRBD1
J: TRBJ1-5
length: 15
DNA: TGTGCTAGTGGTCAGTGGACAGGCGGGAATCAGCCCCAGCATTTT
CDR3: CASGQWTGGNQPQHF

size: few
V: TRBV7-9
D: NA
J: TRBJ1-1
length: 15
DNA: TGTGCCAGCAGCCGCCGCGAGGCCCCAAACACTGAAGCTTTCTTT
CDR3: CASSRREAPNTEAFF

size: few
V: TRBV4-3
D: TRBD2
J: TRBJ2-7
length: 18
DNA: TGCGCCAGCAGCCAAGAGGCGACTAGCGGGAGGAGGGCCTACGAGCAGTACTTC
CDR3: CASSQEATSGRRAYEQYF